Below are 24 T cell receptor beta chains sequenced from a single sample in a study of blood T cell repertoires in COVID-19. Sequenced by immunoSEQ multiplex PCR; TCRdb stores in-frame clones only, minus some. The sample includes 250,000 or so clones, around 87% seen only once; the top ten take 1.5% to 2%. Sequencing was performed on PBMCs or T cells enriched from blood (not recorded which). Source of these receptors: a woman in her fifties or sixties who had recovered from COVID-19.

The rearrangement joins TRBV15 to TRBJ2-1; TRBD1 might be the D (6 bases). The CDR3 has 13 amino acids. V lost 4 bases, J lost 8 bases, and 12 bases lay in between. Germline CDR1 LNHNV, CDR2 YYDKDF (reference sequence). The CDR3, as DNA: TGTGCCACCAGCACCTCACAGGGCTATGAGCAGTTCTTC. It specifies CATSTSQGYEQFF.

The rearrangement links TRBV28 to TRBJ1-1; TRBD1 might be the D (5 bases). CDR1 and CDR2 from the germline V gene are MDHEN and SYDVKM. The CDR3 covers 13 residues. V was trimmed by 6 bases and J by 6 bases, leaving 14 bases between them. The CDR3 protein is CASSATVWAEAFF. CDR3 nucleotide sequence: TGTGCCAGCAGCGCGACAGTATGGGCTGAAGCTTTCTTT.

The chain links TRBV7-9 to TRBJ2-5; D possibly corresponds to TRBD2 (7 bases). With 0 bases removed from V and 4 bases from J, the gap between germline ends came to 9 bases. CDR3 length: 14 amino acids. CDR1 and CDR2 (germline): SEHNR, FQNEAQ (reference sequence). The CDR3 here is CASSLAGGGETQYF. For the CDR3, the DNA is TGTGCCAGCAGCTTAGCGGGAGGGGGAGAGACCCAGTACTTC.

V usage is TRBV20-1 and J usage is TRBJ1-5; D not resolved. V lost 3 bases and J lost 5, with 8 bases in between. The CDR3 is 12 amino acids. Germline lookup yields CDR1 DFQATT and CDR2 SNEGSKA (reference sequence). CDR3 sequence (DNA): TGCAGTGCTAGTCGCGGGGATCAGCCCCAGCATTTT. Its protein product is CSASRGDQPQHF.

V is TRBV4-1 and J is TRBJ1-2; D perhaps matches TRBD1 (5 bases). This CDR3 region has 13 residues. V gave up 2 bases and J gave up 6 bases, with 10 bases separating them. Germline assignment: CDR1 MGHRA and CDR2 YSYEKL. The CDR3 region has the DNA TGCGCCAGCAGCCAACAGGGATTAAATGGCTACACCTTC. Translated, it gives CASSQQGLNGYTF.

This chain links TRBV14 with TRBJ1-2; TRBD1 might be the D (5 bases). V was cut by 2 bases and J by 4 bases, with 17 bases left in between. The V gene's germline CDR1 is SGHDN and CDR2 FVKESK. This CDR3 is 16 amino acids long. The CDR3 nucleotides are TGTGCCAGCAGCCAATTAACCGGGGGATCTTTCTATGGCTACACCTTC. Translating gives CASSQLTGGSFYGYTF.

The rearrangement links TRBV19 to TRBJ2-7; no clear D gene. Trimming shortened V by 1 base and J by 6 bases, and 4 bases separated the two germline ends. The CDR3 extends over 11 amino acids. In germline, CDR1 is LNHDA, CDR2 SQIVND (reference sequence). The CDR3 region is CASSIASEQYF. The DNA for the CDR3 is TGTGCCAGTAGTATAGCGAGCGAGCAGTACTTC.

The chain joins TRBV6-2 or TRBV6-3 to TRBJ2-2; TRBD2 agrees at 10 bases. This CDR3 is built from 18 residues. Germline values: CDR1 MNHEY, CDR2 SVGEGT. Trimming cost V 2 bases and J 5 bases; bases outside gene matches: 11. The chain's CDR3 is CASSYPWGAGGRTGELFF. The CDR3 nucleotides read TGTGCCAGCAGTTACCCCTGGGGAGCGGGAGGGAGAACCGGGGAGCTGTTTTTT.

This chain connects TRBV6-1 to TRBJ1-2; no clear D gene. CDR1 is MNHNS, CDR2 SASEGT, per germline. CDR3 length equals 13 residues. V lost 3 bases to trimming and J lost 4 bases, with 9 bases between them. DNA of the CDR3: TGTGCCAGCAGTGAGAGCCCGATCTATGGCTACACCTTC. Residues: CASSESPIYGYTF.

CDR3 region: CASSPQTGEGYGYTF. CDR3 DNA sequence: TGTGCCAGCTCACCCCAGACAGGGGAGGGCTATGGCTACACCTTC. The chain is built from TRBV18 and TRBJ1-2, with 8 bases matching TRBD1. The CDR3 is 15 residues long. Unmatched junction bases numbered 7, after V lost 3 bases and J lost 4 bases. CDR1 is KGHSH and CDR2 is LQKENI in the germline V gene.

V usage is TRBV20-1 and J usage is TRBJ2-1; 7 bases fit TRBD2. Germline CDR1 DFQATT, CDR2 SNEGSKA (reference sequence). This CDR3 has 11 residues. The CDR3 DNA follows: TGCAGGCCTAAGGGAGGGTCAGGAGGGTTCTTC. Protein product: CRPKGGSGGFF.

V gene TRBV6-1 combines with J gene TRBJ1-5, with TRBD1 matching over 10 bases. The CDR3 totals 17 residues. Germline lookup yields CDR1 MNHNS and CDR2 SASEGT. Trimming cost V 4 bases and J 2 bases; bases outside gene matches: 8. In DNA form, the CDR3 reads TGTGCCAGCAGTGTCCGGGACAGGGGACTTCGCAATCAGCCCCAGCATTTT. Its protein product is CASSVRDRGLRNQPQHF.

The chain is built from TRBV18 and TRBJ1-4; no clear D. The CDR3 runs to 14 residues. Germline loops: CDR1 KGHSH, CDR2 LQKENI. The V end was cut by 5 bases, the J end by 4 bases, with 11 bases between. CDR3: CASSNGEYNEKLFF. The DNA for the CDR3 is TGTGCCAGCTCAAACGGAGAGTATAATGAAAAACTGTTTTTT.

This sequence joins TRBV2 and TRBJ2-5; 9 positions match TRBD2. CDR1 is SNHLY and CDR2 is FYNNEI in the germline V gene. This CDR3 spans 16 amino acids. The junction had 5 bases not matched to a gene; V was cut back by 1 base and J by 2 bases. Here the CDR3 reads CASSEGREGFQETQYF. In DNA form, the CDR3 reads TGTGCCAGCAGTGAAGGGCGGGAGGGCTTTCAAGAGACCCAGTACTTC. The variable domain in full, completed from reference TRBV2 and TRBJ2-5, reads EPEVTQTPSHQVTQMGQEVILRCVPISNHLYFYWYRQILGQKVEFLVSFYNNEISEKSEIFDDQFSVERPDGSNFTLKIRSTKLEDSAMYFCASSEGREGFQETQYFGPGTRLLVL.

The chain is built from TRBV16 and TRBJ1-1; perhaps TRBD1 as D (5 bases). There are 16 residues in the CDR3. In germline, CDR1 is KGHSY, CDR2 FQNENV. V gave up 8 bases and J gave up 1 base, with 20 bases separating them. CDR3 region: CASRQTGLKGNTEAFF. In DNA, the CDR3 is TGTGCCAGCCGTCAGACGGGACTCAAGGGGAACACTGAAGCTTTCTTT.

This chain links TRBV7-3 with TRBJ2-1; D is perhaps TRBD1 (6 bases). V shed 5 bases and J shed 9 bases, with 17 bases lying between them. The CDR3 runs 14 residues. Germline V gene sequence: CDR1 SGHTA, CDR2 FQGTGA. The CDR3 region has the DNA TGTGCCAGCAGCCCCGCAGGGGATCTCAGTGAGCAGTTCTTC. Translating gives CASSPAGDLSEQFF.

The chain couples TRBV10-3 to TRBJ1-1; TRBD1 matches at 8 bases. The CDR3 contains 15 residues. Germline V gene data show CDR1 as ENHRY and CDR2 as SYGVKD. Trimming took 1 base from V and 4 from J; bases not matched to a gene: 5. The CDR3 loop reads CAISEYLGTGTEAFF. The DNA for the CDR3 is TGTGCCATCAGTGAGTATTTAGGGACAGGCACTGAAGCTTTCTTT.

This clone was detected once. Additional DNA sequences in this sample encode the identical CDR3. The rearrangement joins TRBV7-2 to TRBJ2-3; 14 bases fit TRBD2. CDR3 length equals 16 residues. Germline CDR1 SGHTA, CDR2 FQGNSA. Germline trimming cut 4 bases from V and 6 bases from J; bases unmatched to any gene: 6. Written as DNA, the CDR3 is TGTGCCAGCAGCTCAGGACTAGCGGGAGGAACGGATACGCAGTATTTT. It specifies CASSSGLAGGTDTQYF.

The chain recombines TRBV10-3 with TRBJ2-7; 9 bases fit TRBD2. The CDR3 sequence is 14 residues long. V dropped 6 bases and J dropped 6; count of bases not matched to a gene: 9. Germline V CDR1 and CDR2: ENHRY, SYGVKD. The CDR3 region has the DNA TGTGCCATCAGGGGTAGCGGGAGCTCTCTCGAGCAGTACTTC. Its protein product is CAIRGSGSSLEQYF.

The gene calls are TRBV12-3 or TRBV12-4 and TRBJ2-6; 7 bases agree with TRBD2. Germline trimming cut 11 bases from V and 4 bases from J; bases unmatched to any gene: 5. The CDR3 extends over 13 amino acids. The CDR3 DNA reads TGTGCCGCGGGGGATACGGGGGCCAACGTCCTGACTTTC. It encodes CAAGDTGANVLTF.

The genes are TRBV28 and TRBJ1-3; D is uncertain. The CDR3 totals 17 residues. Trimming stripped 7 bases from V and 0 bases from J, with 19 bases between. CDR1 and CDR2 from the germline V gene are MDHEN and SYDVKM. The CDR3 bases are TGTGCCAGCAAAAACGGCGGGAATAGGGCCTCTGGAAACACCATATATTTT. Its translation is CASKNGGNRASGNTIYF.

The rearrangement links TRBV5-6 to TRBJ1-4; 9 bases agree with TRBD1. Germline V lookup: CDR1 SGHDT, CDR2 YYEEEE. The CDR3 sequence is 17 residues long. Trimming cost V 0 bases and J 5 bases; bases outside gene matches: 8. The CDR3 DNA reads TGTGCCAGCAGCTTGGCGGGACAGGGCATCCTCAATGAAAAACTGTTTTTT. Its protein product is CASSLAGQGILNEKLFF.

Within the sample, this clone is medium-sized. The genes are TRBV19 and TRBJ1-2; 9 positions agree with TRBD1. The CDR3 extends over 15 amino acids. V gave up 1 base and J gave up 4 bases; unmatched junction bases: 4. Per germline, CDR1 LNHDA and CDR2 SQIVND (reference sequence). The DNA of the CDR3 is TGTGCCAGTAGTATAGCCGCGACAGGGGGCTATGGCTACACCTTC. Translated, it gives CASSIAATGGYGYTF.

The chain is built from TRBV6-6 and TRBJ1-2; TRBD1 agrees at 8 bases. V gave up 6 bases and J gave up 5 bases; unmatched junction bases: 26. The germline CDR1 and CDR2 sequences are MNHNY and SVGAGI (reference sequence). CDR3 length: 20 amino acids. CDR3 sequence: CASSNDKQDRDPTGRYGYTF. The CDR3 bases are TGTGCCAGCAGCAACGATAAACAGGACAGGGACCCAACCGGGAGATATGGCTACACCTTC.